The 8 T cell receptor beta chains given below trace back to one sample, sequenced in a study of graft-versus-host responses after intestinal transplantation. The antigens of these receptors remain unknown. TCRdb's table, derived via immunoSEQ multiplex PCR, lists solely in-frame clones and lacks some. The sample lists some 120,000 clones, 85% to 95% occurring once. The sample consisted of unstimulated CD4+ T cells sorted from spleen or lymph node cells, taken before intestinal transplant. The receptor source for this set is a human donor who received an intestinal transplant.

The CDR3 DNA reads TGTGCCAGCAGCCCGGGCCAGCCACCCCTCCACTTT. Translated, it gives CASSPGQPPLHF. The V call is TRBV11-2, the J call TRBJ1-6, with D unresolved. CDR1 SGHAT and CDR2 FQNNGV come from the germline V gene. The length of the CDR3 is 12 residues. Trimming cost V 5 bases and J 11 bases, with 10 bases left between them.

The rearrangement links TRBV6-5 to TRBJ2-2; TRBD1 aligns across 7 bases. This CDR3 has 13 amino acids. V lost 11 bases, J lost 2 bases, and 5 bases stayed unmatched. Germline lookup yields CDR1 MNHEY and CDR2 SVGAGI. The CDR3 DNA reads as TGTGCCTTGACAGGGCCTAACACCGGGGAGCTGTTTTTT. Translating it yields CALTGPNTGELFF.

The gene calls are TRBV6-5 and TRBJ1-1, with D possibly being TRBD1 (5 bases). There are 12 residues in the CDR3. Germline V gene lookup returns CDR1 MNHEY and CDR2 SVGAGI. V gave up 4 bases and J gave up 5 bases, with 8 bases separating them. The CDR3 DNA sequence: TGTGCCAGCAGTTCTACAGGAACTGAAGCTTTCTTT. This encodes CASSSTGTEAFF.

This clone was seen only a few times. The chain combines TRBV5-1 with TRBJ1-2; the D is unclear. CDR1 and CDR2 (germline): SGHRS, YFSETQ. This CDR3 is built from 14 residues. Trimming took off 6 bases at V and 4 bases at J, with 16 bases between the two ends. The CDR3 region has the DNA TGCGCCAGCACCGCGACGGACGGATCCTATGGCTACACCTTC. This gives the protein CASTATDGSYGYTF. Combining the CDR3 with reference TRBV5-1 and TRBJ1-2 gives the whole variable domain KAGVTQTPRYLIKTRGQQVTLSCSPISGHRSVSWYQQTPGQGLQFLFEYFSETQRNKGNFPGRFSGRQFSNSRSEMNVSTLELGDSALYLCASTATDGSYGYTFGSGTRLTVV.

This clone was seen once. The V call is TRBV9, the J call TRBJ2-5; the match to TRBD2 covers 10 bases. V lost 4 bases and J lost 1; bases outside the gene matches: 4. CDR3 length equals 15 residues. Germline V gene lookup returns CDR1 SGDLS and CDR2 YYNGEE. CDR3 sequence: CASSSSGGPQETQYF. For the CDR3, the DNA is TGTGCCAGCAGCAGTAGCGGGGGGCCCCAAGAGACCCAGTACTTC. The full variable domain, completed using reference TRBV9 and TRBJ2-5, is DSGVTQTPKHLITATGQRVTLRCSPRSGDLSVYWYQQSLDQGLQFLIQYYNGEERAKGNILERFSAQQFPDLHSELNLSSLELGDSALYFCASSSSGGPQETQYFGPGTRLLVL.

The CDR3 coding sequence is TGTGCCAGCAGCCAACGGGCGGCCGGGGAGCTGTTTTTT. Its protein product is CASSQRAAGELFF. The gene calls are TRBV14 and TRBJ2-2; D gene uncertain. The CDR3 extends over 13 amino acids. Trimming took off 2 bases at V and 6 bases at J, with 7 bases between the two ends. The germline gives CDR1 SGHDN, CDR2 FVKESK. Together with reference TRBV14 and TRBJ2-2, the CDR3 gives the full variable domain: EAGVTQFPSHSVIEKGQTVTLRCDPISGHDNLYWYRRVMGKEIKFLLHFVKESKQDESGMPNNRFLAERTGGTYSTLKVQPAELEDSGVYFCASSQRAAGELFFGEGSRLTVL.

This clone was recorded once. The chain combines TRBV7-9 with TRBJ2-1; D remains ambiguous. Trimming took off 6 bases at V and 10 bases at J, with 22 bases between the two ends. This CDR3 contains 15 residues. Germline CDR1 and CDR2: SEHNR and FQNEAQ (reference sequence). The CDR3 DNA follows: TGTGCCAGCAGTAAATACTCTGGAGCGCTGAACGAGCAGTTCTTC. Protein: CASSKYSGALNEQFF.

The chain couples TRBV5-4 to TRBJ2-7, with 9 bases matching TRBD1. Germline loops: CDR1 SGHNT, CDR2 YYREEE (reference sequence). The CDR3 length is 14 residues. J was trimmed by 7 bases and V by 3 bases; bases with no gene match: 8. CDR3 coding DNA: TGTGCCAGCAGCTGGGGACAGGGTTGGGGAGAGCAGTACTTC. It codes for CASSWGQGWGEQYF.